The present T cell receptor beta chain was sequenced within a study of blood T cell repertoires in COVID-19. The sample holds one count of this clone. Method: immunoSEQ multiplex PCR; TCRdb's copy keeps in-frame clones and lacks some. The sample records under 95,000 clones, around 79% being singletons. Germline CDR1 is SGDLS and CDR2 is YYNGEE. This CDR3 has 19 residues. V shed 3 bases, J shed 0 bases, and the junction held 8 bases outside the gene matches. The V and J genes are TRBV9 and TRBJ2-1; TRBD2 aligns across 14 bases. Sequencing was carried out using peripheral blood. The receptor's source is a man between 45 and 60 years old with acute or convalescent COVID-19. CDR3 residues: CASSDGTSGGVSSYNEQFF. The CDR3 DNA is TGTGCCAGCAGCGACGGGACTAGCGGGGGAGTCAGCTCCTACAATGAGCAGTTCTTC.